This entry concerns a single T cell receptor beta chain. This clonotype has a count of ten or more. Its specific antigen is unknown. Base qualities are not recorded, but no much larger clone differs from it by a single base. Every donor was a healthy Caucasian. The twin cohort comprised three pairs of female monozygotic twins, all aged about 18 to 29 years. Positive isolation kits from Invitrogen were used to isolate the CD4+ and CD8+ T cell populations. This sample was taken from a study of identical twins (TCRdb year 2016). Regarding the research as a whole: The study deep-sequenced TCR alpha and beta repertoires from monozygotic twins, unrelated adults of various ages and cord blood to test whether fetal clonotypes persist. To rule out contamination, the twin experiments were replicated at different times with different library preparation protocols.

The CDR1 and CDR2 encoded by the germline V gene are SQVTM and ANQGSEA. The CDR3 runs 14 amino acids, cysteine and phenylalanine included. The DNA shown is the 42-base CDR3, in frame from base 1. The germline ends are 12 bases apart after V is trimmed by 3 bases and J by 4 bases. Library prep was done by 5' RACE. Sequencer: Illumina HiSeq 2000. Template switching added a universal primer binding site, and the final cDNA carried a unique molecular identifier that allowed TCR cDNA molecules to be counted accurately. Specific primers in the conserved constant-segment region were used to synthesize first-strand cDNA for the TCR alpha and beta chains. To control for contamination, every cDNA library was double barcoded, receiving both a SMART-Mk sample barcode and Illumina barcodes. TruSeq adapter sequences, together with Illumina sample barcodes, were added in two successive PCR steps. Sequencing of the TCR alpha and beta cDNA libraries was done on the Illumina HiSeq platform using custom primers. For the original study's pipeline: MiGEC was used to process raw reads and extract unique molecular identifiers, and MiXCR was used to find CDR3 positions. Recombination models were inferred per individual with the repgenHMM and IGoR tools using an EM algorithm. The tcR package in R was used for shared clonotype analysis, with sharing normalized by the product of cloneset sizes. To study raw recombination free of thymic and clonal selection effects, out-of-frame nonproductive sequences were analyzed. The public reads were reprocessed in TCRdb via fastp at Q25 and MiXCR, keeping in-frame beta chains. Rows are combined by CDR3 protein, so each entry shows the most common genes and DNA. The V and J calls reflect TCRdb's pipeline rather than the authors' work. The sample table records 250,000 or so distinct CDR3 sequences; approximately 8.3% of these occur just once. The top ten clonotypes cover 3% to 3.5% of the sample.

Results and caveats for the whole study, not just this receptor: In beta out-of-frame sequences, excess twin sharing was weaker, because having fewer shared sequences lowered the signal-to-noise ratio. Out-of-frame TCR alpha sharing in monozygotic twins was systematically underestimated by recombination models, whereas sharing between unrelated individuals was in agreement with the recombination models. Because the same donors could not be followed over many years, conclusions were based on cross-sectional statistical analysis. Abundant cord blood beta clonotypes carried fewer insertions; young adult naive repertoires showed a weaker similar trend, while memory repertoires showed none. Invariant T cells such as MAIT and iNKT could partly confound zero-insertion analyses, although diverse VJ usage argued against such confounding for most clonotypes. Compared with coincidental sharing between unrelated individuals, out-of-frame TCR alpha sequences shared between twins had an excess of sequences with low generation probability.

These data also formed part of another study, on yellow fever vaccine responses in identical twins. From that second study: According to the authors, the vaccine-induced T cell response in identical twins seemed to be partly convergent and partly specific to each individual. The study precisely tracked vaccine-responding T cell clones in identical twins.

This sequence uses TRBV29-1 and TRBJ1-4; no D gene can be assigned with confidence. The origin of this receptor is a young woman in good health. Sequenced sample: CD8+ T cells sorted from blood. The nucleotide sequence is TGCAGCGTTGATGGGGTGTCTGGTAATGAAAAACTGTTTTTT. Its product reads: CSVDGVSGNEKLFF.